The rows below give T cell receptor beta chains drawn from one sample of a study of shared clonotypes between healthy human individuals. Produced via immunoSEQ multiplex PCR; TCRdb's table is partial and in-frame only. The sample includes 2 million to 3 million clones, approximately 92% seen only once; the top ten take around 0.15%. Input material: naive CD4+ T cells sorted from blood. The receptors derive from a man aged 18 to 29 in good health. Each CDR3 is given with its conserved first and last residue. The order of the fields is clone size, D gene, V gene, J gene, CDR3 protein, CDR3 DNA. The D gene is left open where the match is weak. Size is stated for part of the rows, as once, few or many counts, or as a class when the clone is expanded.

clone_size: NA; d_call: NA; v_call: TRBV30; j_call: TRBJ2-7; cdr3_aa: CAWRPGNYEQYF; cdr3_nt: TGTGCCTGGAGGCCAGGGAACTACGAGCAGTACTTC
clone_size: few; d_call: NA; v_call: TRBV29-1; j_call: TRBJ1-2; cdr3_aa: CSVTVGGDDYGYTF; cdr3_nt: TGCAGCGTCACTGTCGGGGGGGATGACTATGGCTACACCTTC
clone_size: NA; d_call: NA; v_call: TRBV18; j_call: TRBJ2-1; cdr3_aa: CASSPPGPENNEQFF; cdr3_nt: TGTGCCAGCTCACCCCCGGGACCGGAGAACAATGAGCAGTTCTTC
clone_size: NA; d_call: NA; v_call: TRBV5-4; j_call: TRBJ2-7; cdr3_aa: CASSLGADSGNEQYF; cdr3_nt: TGTGCCAGCAGCTTGGGGGCAGATTCGGGAAACGAGCAGTACTTC
clone_size: NA; d_call: TRBD2; v_call: TRBV2; j_call: TRBJ2-2; cdr3_aa: CASSAQLASGELFF; cdr3_nt: TGTGCCAGCAGTGCCCAACTAGCGTCCGGGGAGCTGTTTTTT
clone_size: NA; d_call: NA; v_call: TRBV7-2; j_call: TRBJ2-7; cdr3_aa: CASGAGRYEQYF; cdr3_nt: TGTGCCAGCGGGGCAGGGCGCTACGAGCAGTACTTC
clone_size: NA; d_call: NA; v_call: TRBV5-6; j_call: TRBJ1-5; cdr3_aa: CASSLAGGNQPQHF; cdr3_nt: TGTGCCAGCAGCTTGGCAGGGGGCAATCAGCCCCAGCATTTT
clone_size: NA; d_call: NA; v_call: TRBV6-1; j_call: TRBJ1-4; cdr3_aa: CASSEASGTQNEKLFF; cdr3_nt: TGTGCCAGCAGTGAAGCTTCCGGGACTCAAAATGAAAAACTGTTTTTT
clone_size: NA; d_call: NA; v_call: TRBV18; j_call: TRBJ1-2; cdr3_aa: CASSPWALGANYGYTF; cdr3_nt: TGTGCCAGCTCACCATGGGCGCTGGGAGCGAACTATGGCTACACCTTC
clone_size: NA; d_call: NA; v_call: TRBV19; j_call: TRBJ1-3; cdr3_aa: CASSAYSGNTIYF; cdr3_nt: TGTGCCAGTAGTGCATACTCTGGAAACACCATATATTTT
clone_size: NA; d_call: TRBD2; v_call: TRBV30; j_call: TRBJ2-1; cdr3_aa: CAWKSLWASGNHYNEQFF; cdr3_nt: TGTGCCTGGAAATCCCTATGGGCTAGCGGAAACCACTACAATGAGCAGTTCTTC
clone_size: NA; d_call: TRBD1; v_call: TRBV19; j_call: TRBJ1-5; cdr3_aa: CASTGQGSNQPQHF; cdr3_nt: TGTGCCAGTACGGGACAGGGAAGCAATCAGCCCCAGCATTTT
clone_size: NA; d_call: NA; v_call: TRBV4-1; j_call: TRBJ2-5; cdr3_aa: CASSQAQRGPQETQYF; cdr3_nt: TGCGCCAGCAGCCAAGCCCAACGGGGTCCACAAGAGACCCAGTACTTC
clone_size: NA; d_call: NA; v_call: TRBV6-5; j_call: TRBJ2-7; cdr3_aa: CASSYRDKGAYEQYF; cdr3_nt: TGTGCCAGCAGTTACCGGGACAAAGGGGCCTACGAGCAGTACTTC
clone_size: few; d_call: NA; v_call: TRBV6-1; j_call: TRBJ2-1; cdr3_aa: CASSENNEQFF; cdr3_nt: TGTGCCAGCAGTGAAAACAATGAGCAGTTCTTC
clone_size: NA; d_call: NA; v_call: TRBV10-1; j_call: TRBJ1-1; cdr3_aa: CASPRPMFNNTEAFF; cdr3_nt: TGCGCCAGTCCCCGTCCCATGTTCAACAACACTGAAGCTTTCTTT
clone_size: NA; d_call: NA; v_call: TRBV7-2; j_call: TRBJ2-7; cdr3_aa: CASSLGTGLGEQYF; cdr3_nt: TGTGCCAGCAGCTTAGGGACGGGACTGGGCGAGCAGTACTTC
clone_size: NA; d_call: TRBD2; v_call: TRBV6-1; j_call: TRBJ2-3; cdr3_aa: CASSDYAGATDTQYF; cdr3_nt: TGTGCCAGCAGTGATTATGCGGGAGCCACAGATACGCAGTATTTT
clone_size: NA; d_call: NA; v_call: TRBV7-3; j_call: TRBJ2-3; cdr3_aa: CASSLDWQDTQYF; cdr3_nt: TGTGCCAGCAGCCTGGACTGGCAAGATACGCAGTATTTT
clone_size: NA; d_call: NA; v_call: TRBV19; j_call: TRBJ1-6; cdr3_aa: CASSPTVNSPLHF; cdr3_nt: TGTGCCAGTTCCCCGACGGTTAATTCACCCCTCCACTTT
clone_size: NA; d_call: TRBD2; v_call: TRBV6-5; j_call: TRBJ2-1; cdr3_aa: CASSYEGRGDNEQFF; cdr3_nt: TGTGCCAGCAGTTACGAGGGCCGGGGGGACAATGAGCAGTTCTTC
clone_size: NA; d_call: NA; v_call: TRBV7-2; j_call: TRBJ1-5; cdr3_aa: CASSLVGQPQHF; cdr3_nt: TGTGCCAGCAGCTTAGTTGGTCAGCCCCAGCATTTT
clone_size: NA; d_call: TRBD1; v_call: TRBV19; j_call: TRBJ1-1; cdr3_aa: CASRQGGGMNTEAFF; cdr3_nt: TGTGCCAGTAGGCAGGGGGGTGGGATGAACACTGAAGCTTTCTTT
clone_size: NA; d_call: NA; v_call: TRBV27; j_call: TRBJ2-1; cdr3_aa: CASSSLTSKSPFF; cdr3_nt: TGTGCCAGCAGTTCCCTGACTAGTAAATCTCCGTTCTTC
clone_size: NA; d_call: TRBD2; v_call: TRBV9; j_call: TRBJ2-7; cdr3_aa: CASSASGDLSYEQYF; cdr3_nt: TGTGCCAGCAGCGCTAGCGGGGACCTCTCCTACGAGCAGTACTTC
clone_size: NA; d_call: NA; v_call: TRBV5-6; j_call: TRBJ1-6; cdr3_aa: CASSLGDKSSYNSPLHF; cdr3_nt: TGTGCCAGCAGCTTGGGGGACAAGAGCTCCTATAATTCACCCCTCCACTTT
clone_size: NA; d_call: TRBD2; v_call: TRBV11-2; j_call: TRBJ2-3; cdr3_aa: CASSLGASGSTDTQYF; cdr3_nt: TGTGCCAGCAGCTTAGGGGCTAGCGGGAGCACAGATACGCAGTATTTT
clone_size: NA; d_call: NA; v_call: TRBV27; j_call: TRBJ1-1; cdr3_aa: CASSLLGLGENTEAFF; cdr3_nt: TGTGCCAGCAGTTTATTAGGGCTGGGAGAGAACACTGAAGCTTTCTTT